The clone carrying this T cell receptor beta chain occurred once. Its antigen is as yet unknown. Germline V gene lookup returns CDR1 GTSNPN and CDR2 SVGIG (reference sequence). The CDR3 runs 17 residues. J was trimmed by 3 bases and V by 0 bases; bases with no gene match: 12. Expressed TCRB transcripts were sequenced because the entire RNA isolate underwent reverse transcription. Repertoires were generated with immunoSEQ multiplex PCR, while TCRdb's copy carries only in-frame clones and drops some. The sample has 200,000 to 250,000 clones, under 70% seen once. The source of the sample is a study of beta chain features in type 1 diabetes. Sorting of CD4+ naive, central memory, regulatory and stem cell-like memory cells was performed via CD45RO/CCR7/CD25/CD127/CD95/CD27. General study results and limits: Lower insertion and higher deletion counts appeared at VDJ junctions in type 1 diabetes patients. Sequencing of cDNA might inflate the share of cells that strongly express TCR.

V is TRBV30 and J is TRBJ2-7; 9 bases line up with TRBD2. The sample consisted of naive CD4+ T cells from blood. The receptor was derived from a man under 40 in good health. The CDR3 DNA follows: TGTGCCTGGAGTGTACGTCCGACTAGCGGCTATTTCTACGAGCAGTACTTC. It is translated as CAWSVRPTSGYFYEQYF.